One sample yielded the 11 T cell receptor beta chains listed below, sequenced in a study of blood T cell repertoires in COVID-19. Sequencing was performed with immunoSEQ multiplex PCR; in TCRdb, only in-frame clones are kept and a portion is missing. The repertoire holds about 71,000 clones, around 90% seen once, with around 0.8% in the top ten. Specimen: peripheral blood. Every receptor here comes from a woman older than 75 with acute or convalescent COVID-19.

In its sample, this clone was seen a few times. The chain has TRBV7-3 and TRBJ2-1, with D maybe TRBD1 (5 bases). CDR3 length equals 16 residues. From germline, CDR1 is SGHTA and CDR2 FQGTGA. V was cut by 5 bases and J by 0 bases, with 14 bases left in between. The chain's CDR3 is CASSRDRSYSYNEQFF. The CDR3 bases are TGTGCCAGCAGCCGAGACAGATCCTACTCCTACAATGAGCAGTTCTTC. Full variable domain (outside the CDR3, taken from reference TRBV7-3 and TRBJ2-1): GAGVSQTPSNKVTEKGKYVELRCDPISGHTALYWYRQSLGQGPEFLIYFQGTGAADDSGLPNDRFFAVRPEGSVSTLKIQRTERGDSAVYLCASSRDRSYSYNEQFFGPGTRLTVL.

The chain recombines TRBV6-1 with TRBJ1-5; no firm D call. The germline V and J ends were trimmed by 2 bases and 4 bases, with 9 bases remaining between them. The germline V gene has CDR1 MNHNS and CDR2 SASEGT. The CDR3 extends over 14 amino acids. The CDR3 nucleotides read TGTGCCAGCAGTGAACTTAGCCTTAATCAGCCCCAGCATTTT. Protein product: CASSELSLNQPQHF.

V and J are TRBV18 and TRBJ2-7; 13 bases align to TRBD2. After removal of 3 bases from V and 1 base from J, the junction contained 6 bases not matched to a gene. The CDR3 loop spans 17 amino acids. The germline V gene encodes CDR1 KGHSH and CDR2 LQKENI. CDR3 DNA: TGTGCCAGCTCACCGAGACTAGCGGGAGGTCCGTCCTACGAGCAGTACTTC. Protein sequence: CASSPRLAGGPSYEQYF.

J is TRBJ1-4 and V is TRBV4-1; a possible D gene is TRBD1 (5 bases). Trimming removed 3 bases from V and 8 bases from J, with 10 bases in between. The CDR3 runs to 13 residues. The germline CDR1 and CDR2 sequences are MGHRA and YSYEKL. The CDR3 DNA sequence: TGCGCCAGCAGCCACGGAGCAGGGGAAAAACTGTTTTTT. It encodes CASSHGAGEKLFF.

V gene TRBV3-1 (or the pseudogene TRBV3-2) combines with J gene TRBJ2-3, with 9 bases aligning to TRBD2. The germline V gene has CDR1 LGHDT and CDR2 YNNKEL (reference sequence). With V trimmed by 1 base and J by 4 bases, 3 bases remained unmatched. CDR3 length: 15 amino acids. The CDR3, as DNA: TGTGCCAGCAGCCAAGTAGCGGGAGTCGCAGATACGCAGTATTTT. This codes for CASSQVAGVADTQYF.

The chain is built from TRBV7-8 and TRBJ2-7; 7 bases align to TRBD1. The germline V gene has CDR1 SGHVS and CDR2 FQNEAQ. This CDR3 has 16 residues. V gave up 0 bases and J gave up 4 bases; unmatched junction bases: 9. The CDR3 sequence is CASSLAGGAGHYEQYF. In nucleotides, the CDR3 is TGTGCCAGCAGCTTAGCAGGGGGCGCGGGTCATTACGAGCAGTACTTC.

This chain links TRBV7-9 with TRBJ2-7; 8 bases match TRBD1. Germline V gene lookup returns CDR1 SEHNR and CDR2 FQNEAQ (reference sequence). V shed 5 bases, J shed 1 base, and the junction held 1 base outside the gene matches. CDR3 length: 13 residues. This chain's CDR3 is CASSRTGSYEQYF. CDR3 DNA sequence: TGTGCCAGCAGCCGGACAGGGTCCTACGAGCAGTACTTC.

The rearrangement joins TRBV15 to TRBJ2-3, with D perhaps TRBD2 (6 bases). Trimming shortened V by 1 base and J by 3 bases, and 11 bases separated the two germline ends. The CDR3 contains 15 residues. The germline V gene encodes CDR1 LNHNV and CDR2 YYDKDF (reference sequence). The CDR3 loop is CATSRVGGGTDTQYF. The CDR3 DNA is TGTGCCACCAGCAGAGTGGGGGGTGGAACAGATACGCAGTATTTT.

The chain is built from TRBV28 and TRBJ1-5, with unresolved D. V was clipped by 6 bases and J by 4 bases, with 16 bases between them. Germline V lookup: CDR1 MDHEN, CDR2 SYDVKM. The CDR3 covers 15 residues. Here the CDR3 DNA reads TGTGCCAGCAGCCCGGTGGGAGCGATAAATCAGCCCCAGCATTTT. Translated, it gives CASSPVGAINQPQHF.

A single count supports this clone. CDR3 DNA sequence: TGTGCCAGCAGCCGTCGGGACAGCATCTCCTACAATGAGCAGTTCTTC. Amino acids: CASSRRDSISYNEQFF. The V call is TRBV5-4, the J call TRBJ2-1, with TRBD1 matching 7 bases. CDR3 size: 16 residues. J was trimmed by 0 bases and V by 4 bases; bases with no gene match: 7. Germline CDR1 and CDR2: SGHNT and YYREEE (reference sequence). The variable domain in full, completed from reference TRBV5-4 and TRBJ2-1, reads ETGVTQSPTHLIKTRGQQVTLRCSSQSGHNTVSWYQQALGQGPQFIFQYYREEENGRGNFPPRFSGLQFPNYSSELNVNALELDDSALYLCASSRRDSISYNEQFFGPGTRLTVL.

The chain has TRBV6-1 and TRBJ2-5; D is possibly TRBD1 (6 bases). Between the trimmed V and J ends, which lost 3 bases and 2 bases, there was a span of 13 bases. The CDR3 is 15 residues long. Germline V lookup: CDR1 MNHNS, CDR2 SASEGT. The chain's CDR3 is CASSEPGAVQETQYF. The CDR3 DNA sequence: TGTGCCAGCAGTGAGCCAGGGGCCGTTCAAGAGACCCAGTACTTC.